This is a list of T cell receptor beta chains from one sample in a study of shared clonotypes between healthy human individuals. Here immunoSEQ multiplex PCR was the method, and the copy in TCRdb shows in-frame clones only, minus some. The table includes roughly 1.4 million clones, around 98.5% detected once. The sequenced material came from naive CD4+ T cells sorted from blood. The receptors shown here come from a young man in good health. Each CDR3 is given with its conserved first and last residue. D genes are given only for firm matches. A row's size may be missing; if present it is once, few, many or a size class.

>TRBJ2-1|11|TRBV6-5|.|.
CASSSIGEQFF
TGTGCCAGCAGTTCCATCGGGGAACAGTTCTTC
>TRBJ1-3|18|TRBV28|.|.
CASSLPGRFASGGNTIYF
TGTGCCAGCAGTTTACCGGGTCGATTCGCGTCGGGCGGAAACACCATATATTTT
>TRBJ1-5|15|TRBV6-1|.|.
CASSGTSDSNQPQHF
TGTGCCAGCAGTGGGACATCGGATAGCAATCAGCCCCAGCATTTT
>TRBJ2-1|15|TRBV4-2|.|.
CASSPMGPVNNEQFF
TGTGCCAGCAGCCCCATGGGCCCTGTTAACAATGAGCAGTTCTTC
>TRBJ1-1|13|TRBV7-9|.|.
CASSLGQGTEAFF
TGTGCCAGCAGCTTAGGACAAGGCACTGAAGCTTTCTTT
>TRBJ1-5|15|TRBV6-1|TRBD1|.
CASSEGTGERQPQHF
TGTGCCAGCAGTGAAGGGACAGGGGAACGCCAGCCCCAGCATTTT
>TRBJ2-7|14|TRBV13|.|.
CASSLAPATYEQYF
TGTGCCAGCAGCTTAGCCCCAGCTACCTACGAGCAGTACTTC
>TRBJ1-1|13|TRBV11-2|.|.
CASSLILNTEAFF
TGTGCCAGCAGCCTCATACTGAACACTGAAGCTTTCTTT
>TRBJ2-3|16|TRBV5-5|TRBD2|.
CASSLDVGLVRDTQYF
TGTGCCAGCAGCTTGGATGTGGGACTAGTAAGAGATACGCAGTATTTT
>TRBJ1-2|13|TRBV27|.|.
CASSQGSHYGYTF
TGTGCCAGCAGTCAGGGGTCTCACTATGGCTACACCTTC
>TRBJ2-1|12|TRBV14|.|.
CASNKIGQEQFF
TGTGCCAGCAACAAAATCGGCCAGGAGCAGTTCTTC
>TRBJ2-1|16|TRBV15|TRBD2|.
CATSRLSGSSYNEQFF
TGTGCCACCAGCAGACTTAGCGGGAGCTCCTACAATGAGCAGTTCTTC
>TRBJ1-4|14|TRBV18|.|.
CASSPGGAGEKLFF
TGTGCCAGCTCACCGGGGGGCGCGGGTGAAAAACTGTTTTTT
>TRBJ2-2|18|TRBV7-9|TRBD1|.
CASSLGTGATRYTGELFF
TGTGCCAGCAGCCTGGGGACAGGGGCCACCCGATACACCGGGGAGCTGTTTTTT
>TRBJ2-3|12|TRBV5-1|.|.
CASSLGGDTQYF
TGCGCCAGCAGCTTGGGCGGTGATACGCAGTATTTT
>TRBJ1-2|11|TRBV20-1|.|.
CSARSTGGYTF
TGCAGTGCTAGATCCACGGGGGGCTACACCTTC
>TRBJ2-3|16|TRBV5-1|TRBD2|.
CASSSGLAGNGDTQYF
TGCGCCAGCAGCTCAGGACTAGCGGGAAATGGAGATACGCAGTATTTT
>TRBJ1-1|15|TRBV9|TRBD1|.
CASSPQGGSLTEAFF
TGTGCCAGCAGCCCTCAGGGGGGGTCCCTCACTGAAGCTTTCTTT
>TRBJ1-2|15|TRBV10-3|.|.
CAIGPDREANYGYTF
TGTGCCATCGGGCCAGACAGAGAAGCTAACTATGGCTACACCTTC
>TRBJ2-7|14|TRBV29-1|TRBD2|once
CSVDLLAGGSEQYF
TGCAGCGTTGATCTACTAGCGGGGGGTAGTGAGCAGTACTTC
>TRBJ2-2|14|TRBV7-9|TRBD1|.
CASSGDRGPGQLFF
TGTGCCAGCAGCGGGGACAGGGGTCCGGGACAGCTGTTTTTT
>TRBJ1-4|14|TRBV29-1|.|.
CSVQNREGNEKLFF
TGCAGCGTACAGAACAGGGAGGGTAATGAAAAACTGTTTTTT
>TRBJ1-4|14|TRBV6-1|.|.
CASRLQAAGEKLFF
TGTGCCAGCAGACTACAGGCGGCGGGTGAAAAACTGTTTTTT
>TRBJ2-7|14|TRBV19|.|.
CASSRVLSGYEQYF
TGTGCCAGTAGCCGGGTCCTCTCAGGCTACGAGCAGTACTTC
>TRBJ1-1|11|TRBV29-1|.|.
CSGGTGTEAFF
TGCAGCGGTGGAACCGGGACAGAAGCTTTCTTT
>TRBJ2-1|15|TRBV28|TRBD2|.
CASSPTGLAGGEQFF
TGTGCCAGCAGTCCGACGGGACTAGCGGGTGGTGAGCAGTTCTTC
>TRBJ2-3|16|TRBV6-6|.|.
CASSTRQATSTDTQYF
TGTGCCAGCAGTACCAGACAGGCGACTAGCACAGATACGCAGTATTTT
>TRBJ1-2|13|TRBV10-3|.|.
CAISERGDYGYTF
TGTGCCATCAGTGAAAGAGGGGACTATGGCTACACCTTC
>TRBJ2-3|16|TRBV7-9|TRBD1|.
CASSPRSGGGIDTQYF
TGTGCCAGCAGCCCTCGTTCAGGGGGCGGAATAGATACGCAGTATTTT
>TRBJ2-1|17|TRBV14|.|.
CASSQVLLPSSYNEQFF
TGTGCCAGCAGCCAAGTTCTACTACCAAGCTCCTACAATGAGCAGTTCTTC
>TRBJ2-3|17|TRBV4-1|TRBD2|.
CASSQGLAGLSTDTQYF
TGCGCCAGCAGCCAGGGACTAGCGGGACTTAGCACAGATACGCAGTATTTT
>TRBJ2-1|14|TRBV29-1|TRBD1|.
CSVRRDRAYNEQFF
TGCAGCGTCCGCCGGGACAGAGCATACAATGAGCAGTTCTTC
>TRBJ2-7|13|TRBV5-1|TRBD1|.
CASQDRGGYEQYF
TGCGCCAGCCAGGACAGGGGCGGCTACGAGCAGTACTTC
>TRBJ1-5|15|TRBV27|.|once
CASSLSWGARQPQHF
TGTGCCAGCAGTTTATCGTGGGGGGCTCGGCAGCCCCAGCATTTT
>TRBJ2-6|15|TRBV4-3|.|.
CASSQEGAGANVLTF
TGCGCCAGCAGCCAAGAAGGGGCCGGGGCCAACGTCCTGACTTTC
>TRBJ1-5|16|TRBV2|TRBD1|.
CASSESDRGHGQPQHF
TGTGCCAGCAGTGAGTCGGACAGGGGGCATGGTCAGCCCCAGCATTTT
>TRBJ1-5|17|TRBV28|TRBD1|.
CASSFTGGLGSNQPQHF
TGTGCCAGCAGTTTTACAGGGGGTTTGGGTAGCAATCAGCCCCAGCATTTT
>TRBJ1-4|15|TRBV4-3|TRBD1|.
CASSQSTGAREKLFF
TGCGCCAGCAGCCAATCGACAGGGGCTCGGGAAAAACTGTTTTTT
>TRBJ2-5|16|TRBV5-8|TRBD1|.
CASSGQGTGVGETQYF
TGTGCCAGCAGCGGACAAGGGACAGGGGTCGGGGAGACCCAGTACTTC
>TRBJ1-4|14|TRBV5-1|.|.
CASSLGQASEKLFF
TGCGCCAGCAGCTTGGGACAGGCTAGTGAAAAACTGTTTTTT
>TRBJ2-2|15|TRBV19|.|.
CASSRGPANTGELFF
TGTGCCAGCTCGCGGGGACCCGCGAACACCGGGGAGCTGTTTTTT
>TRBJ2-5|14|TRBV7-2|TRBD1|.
CASSSRTGQETQYF
TGTGCCAGCAGCTCGCGGACAGGACAAGAGACCCAGTACTTC
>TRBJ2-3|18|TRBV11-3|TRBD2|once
CASSPGRLAGGRTDTQYF
TGTGCCAGCAGCCCGGGTCGGCTAGCGGGAGGTCGGACAGATACGCAGTATTTT
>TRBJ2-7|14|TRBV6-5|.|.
CASSRWTANYEQYF
TGTGCCAGCAGCCGATGGACGGCGAACTACGAGCAGTACTTC
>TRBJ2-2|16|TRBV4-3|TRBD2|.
CASSRSGVANTGELFF
TGCGCCAGCAGCCGAAGCGGGGTAGCGAACACCGGGGAGCTGTTTTTT
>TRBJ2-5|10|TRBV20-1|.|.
CSAIGETQYF
TGCAGTGCCATCGGGGAGACCCAGTACTTC
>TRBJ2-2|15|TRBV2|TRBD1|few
CASRAGTDNTGELFF
TGTGCCAGCAGAGCCGGGACAGACAACACCGGGGAGCTGTTTTTT
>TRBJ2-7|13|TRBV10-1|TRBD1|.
CASSKTGRYEQYF
TGCGCCAGCAGTAAGACAGGGCGATACGAGCAGTACTTC
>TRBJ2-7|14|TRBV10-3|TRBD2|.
CAARTSGSVHEQYF
TGTGCCGCCCGGACTAGCGGGAGCGTCCACGAGCAGTACTTC
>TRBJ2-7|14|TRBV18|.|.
CASSPPTRTDEQYF
TGTGCCAGCTCACCACCGACTAGAACTGACGAGCAGTACTTC
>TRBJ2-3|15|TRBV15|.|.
CATSKGVGGTDTQYF
TGTGCCACCAGTAAGGGGGTAGGTGGCACAGATACGCAGTATTTT
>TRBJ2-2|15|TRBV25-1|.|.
CASQIINIVTGELFF
TGTGCCAGCCAGATTATTAATATAGTCACCGGGGAGCTGTTTTTT
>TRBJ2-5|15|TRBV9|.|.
CASSPNIGVGETQYF
TGTGCCAGCAGTCCCAATATCGGAGTTGGAGAGACCCAGTACTTC
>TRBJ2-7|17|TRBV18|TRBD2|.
CASSPWGSSGSFYEQYF
TGTGCCAGCTCACCATGGGGGTCTAGCGGGAGTTTCTACGAGCAGTACTTC
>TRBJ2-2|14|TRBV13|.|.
CASYRKGNTGELFF
TGTGCCAGCTACCGGAAGGGAAATACCGGGGAGCTGTTTTTT